These 14 T cell receptor beta chains were sequenced from one sample in a study of T-cell reconstitution after alpha-beta-depleted transplantation in children. Unique molecular identifiers were used in preparing the TCRbeta library. MiXCR, run by TCRdb on the PCR reads, gives a single entry per CDR3 protein. The table has about 490,000 distinct CDR3 sequences, roughly a tenth seen once; the top ten hold 2% to 2.5%. Sample: PBMCs, taken before TCRalphabeta/CD19-depleted stem cell transplant. These receptors were taken from a child aged 2 to 15 with inherited bone marrow failure, due to receive a stem cell transplant.

The genes are TRBV11-1 and TRBJ2-7, with D perhaps TRBD1 or TRBD2 (5 bases each). CDR3 size: 15 residues. Trimming cost V 3 bases and J 2 bases, with 14 bases left between them. From germline, CDR1 is SGHAT and CDR2 FQDESV (reference sequence). The chain's CDR3 is CASSFSGTDPYEQYF. The DNA of the CDR3 is TGTGCCAGCAGCTTTTCCGGGACCGATCCCTACGAGCAGTACTTC.

This clonotype came up many times. The gene calls are TRBV7-2 and TRBJ2-1, with 8 positions matching TRBD2. This CDR3 has 14 amino acids. With 7 bases clipped from V and 0 bases from J, the junction kept 2 bases outside the gene matches. Germline CDR1 SGHTA, CDR2 FQGNSA. CDR3 coding DNA: TGTGCCAGCAAGCGGGAGCCCTCCTACAATGAGCAGTTCTTC. Translation: CASKREPSYNEQFF.

This clonotype was detected ten times or more. The chain carries TRBV29-1 and TRBJ2-3; D is uncertain. CDR3 length equals 12 residues. CDR1 and CDR2 (germline): SQVTM, ANQGSEA. The V and J ends lost 6 bases and 3 bases respectively, with 10 bases between them. The CDR3 reads CSVTESTDTQYF. CDR3 DNA: TGCAGCGTAACCGAGTCGACAGATACGCAGTATTTT.

The chain carries TRBV7-2 and TRBJ2-7, with no clear D. The V end lost 5 bases, the J end lost 0 bases, and 11 bases lay between the germline ends. This CDR3 is 14 amino acids long. The V gene's germline CDR1 is SGHTA and CDR2 FQGNSA. The CDR3 DNA is TGTGCCAGCAGCCAGGAACCCTACTCCTACGAGCAGTACTTC. Translation gives CASSQEPYSYEQYF.

This clonotype was seen repeatedly, ten times or more. The rearrangement uses TRBV12-3 or TRBV12-4 and TRBJ2-7; TRBD2 agrees at 14 bases. Losses at the gene ends were 6 bases for V and 2 bases for J; bases not matched to a gene: 6. This CDR3 spans 16 amino acids. CDR3 residues: CASSIRTSGRTYEQYF. CDR3 coding DNA: TGTGCCAGCAGCATTAGGACTAGCGGGAGGACCTACGAGCAGTACTTC.

This clonotype was detected ten times or more. The chain is built from TRBV28 and TRBJ2-1; 9 nucleotides line up with TRBD1. Germline V CDR1 and CDR2: MDHEN, SYDVKM. This CDR3 contains 15 residues. The V gene end was trimmed by 5 bases and the J gene end by 8 bases; junction bases not matched to a gene: 10. In DNA, the CDR3 is TGTGCCAGCAGTCTCCTCCGGGACAGGGAATATGAGCAGTTCTTC. Its translation: CASSLLRDREYEQFF.

This clonotype was recorded many times. The chain combines TRBV7-9 with TRBJ1-1; the match to TRBD1 covers 10 bases. The length of the CDR3 is 14 residues. V gave up 5 bases and J gave up 3 bases; unmatched junction bases: 3. Germline lookup yields CDR1 SEHNR and CDR2 FQNEAQ (reference sequence). CDR3 sequence reads: CASSMTGGDTEAFF. The CDR3 DNA sequence: TGTGCCAGCAGCATGACAGGGGGCGACACTGAAGCTTTCTTT. Looking up the rest from reference TRBV7-9 and TRBJ1-1 gives the full variable domain: DTGVSQNPRHKITKRGQNVTFRCDPISEHNRLYWYRQTLGQGPEFLTYFQNEAQLEKSRLLSDRFSAERPKGSFSTLEIQRTEQGDSAMYLCASSMTGGDTEAFFGQGTRLTVV.

This clonotype was counted ten times or more. V and J are TRBV12-3 or TRBV12-4 and TRBJ2-2; 9 nucleotides match TRBD1. The ends lost 6 bases at V and 3 bases at J; junction bases unmatched: 5. The CDR3 has 15 residues. CDR3 DNA sequence: TGTGCCAGCAGCAACAGGGGGCCTCACACCGGGGAGCTGTTTTTT. It specifies CASSNRGPHTGELFF.

The sample holds many counts of this clonotype. The gene calls are TRBV12-3 or TRBV12-4 and TRBJ2-1; weak D call: TRBD1 (5 bases). The V end was cut by 6 bases, the J end by 6 bases, with 15 bases between. The CDR3 is made up of 14 amino acids. Written as DNA, the CDR3 is TGTGCCAGCAGCCCAGGGCAACAACTCAATGAGCAGTTCTTC. Translated: CASSPGQQLNEQFF.

This clonotype was seen at least ten times. The gene calls are TRBV7-2 and TRBJ1-1, with D uncertain. Trimming left V 1 base short and J 7 bases short, with 7 bases between. Germline V gene lookup returns CDR1 SGHTA and CDR2 FQGNSA. The CDR3 contains 12 residues. Written as DNA, the CDR3 is TGTGCCAGCAGCTTAGATACCGGTGAAGCTTTCTTT. Amino acid sequence: CASSLDTGEAFF. Complete variable domain (other parts from reference TRBV7-2 and TRBJ1-1): GAGVSQSPSNKVTEKGKDVELRCDPISGHTALYWYRQSLGQGLEFLIYFQGNSAPDKSGLPSDRFSAERTGGSVSTLTIQRTQQEDSAVYLCASSLDTGEAFFGQGTRLTVV.

This clonotype was found a few times. The chain employs TRBV20-1 and TRBJ1-5; 10 bases map to TRBD1. Germline loops: CDR1 DFQATT, CDR2 SNEGSKA (reference sequence). There are 15 residues in the CDR3. V was clipped by 1 base and J by 4 bases; unmatched bases: 4. CDR3 residues: CSARARTGGNQPQHF. Here the CDR3 DNA reads TGCAGTGCTAGAGCTAGGACAGGGGGGAATCAGCCCCAGCATTTT.

This clonotype was observed many times. This rearrangement joins TRBV7-2 to TRBJ2-7; 12 bases agree with TRBD2. Trimming cost V 5 bases and J 7 bases; bases outside gene matches: 9. Germline V lookup: CDR1 SGHTA, CDR2 FQGNSA. CDR3 size: 15 residues. Here the CDR3 reads CASSDLAGGLWEQYF. The DNA for the CDR3 is TGTGCCAGCAGCGACCTAGCGGGAGGGCTTTGGGAGCAGTACTTC.

This clonotype was seen repeatedly, ten times or more. The genes are TRBV29-1 and TRBJ2-3; D is possibly TRBD2 (5 bases). Germline CDR1 reads SQVTM; CDR2 reads ANQGSEA. The V and J ends lost 3 bases and 4 bases respectively, with 14 bases between them. CDR3 size: 14 residues. The CDR3 region is CSVEVGIWADTQYF. The CDR3 nucleotides read TGCAGCGTTGAGGTCGGGATATGGGCAGATACGCAGTATTTT.

This clonotype was counted ten times or more. The CDR3 nucleotides are TGCGCCAGCAGCCATGGGGACAGGGGCCACGAGCAGTACTTC. Encoded protein: CASSHGDRGHEQYF. The V and J genes are TRBV4-1 and TRBJ2-7; 10 bases are shared with TRBD1. There are 14 residues in the CDR3. Trimming at V came to 3 bases and at J to 5 bases, leaving 4 bases not matched to a gene. In germline, CDR1 is MGHRA, CDR2 YSYEKL.